What follows are 31 T cell receptor beta chains derived from one specimen sequenced in a study of shared clonotypes between healthy human individuals. Sequenced by immunoSEQ multiplex PCR; TCRdb stores in-frame clones only, minus some. The table has 650,000 to 750,000 clones, less than 80% seen once. Material: memory CD4+ T cells sorted from blood. Subset defined: CD45RA-negative fraction. Every receptor here comes from a woman younger than 45 in good health.

This clone was counted only a few times. This chain links TRBV18 with TRBJ1-1; 9 bases match TRBD1. V shed 3 bases, J shed 3 bases, and the junction held 20 bases outside the gene matches. Germline-derived CDR1 and CDR2 are KGHSH and LQKENI. This CDR3 has 20 amino acids. DNA for the CDR3: TGTGCCAGCTCACCCCAAAACACACCGGGACAGGGAATTTTGGACACTGAAGCTTTCTTT. This gives the protein CASSPQNTPGQGILDTEAFF.

The J gene is TRBJ1-2, the V gene TRBV7-9, with D perhaps TRBD1 (6 bases). Germline V gives CDR1 SEHNR, CDR2 FQNEAQ (reference sequence). CDR3 size: 12 residues. Trimming shortened V by 0 bases and J by 9 bases, and 8 bases separated the two germline ends. CDR3 coding DNA: TGTGCCAGCAGCTTAGCCAGGGGAAGCTACACCTTC. Translated: CASSLARGSYTF.

This clone was counted once. This chain connects TRBV29-1 to TRBJ2-7; TRBD2 aligns across 12 bases. V was pared by 6 bases and J by 6 bases, with 12 bases of the junction left unmatched. Germline values: CDR1 SQVTM, CDR2 ANQGSEA. The CDR3 contains 15 residues. Written as DNA, the CDR3 is TGCAGCGTCGGCGTACTAGCGGGAGGATCGGGCGAGCAGTACTTC. This encodes CSVGVLAGGSGEQYF.

V usage is TRBV4-1 and J usage is TRBJ2-7, with 9 nucleotides matching TRBD1. CDR1 is MGHRA, CDR2 YSYEKL, per germline. The length of the CDR3 is 16 residues. The trim removed 1 base at V and 1 base at J, leaving 5 bases unmatched. The CDR3 loop reads CASSQVPGQGSYEQYF. The CDR3 region has the DNA TGCGCCAGCAGCCAAGTGCCGGGACAGGGATCCTACGAGCAGTACTTC.

This clone was counted only a few times. This sequence joins TRBV6-1 and TRBJ1-3, with D maybe TRBD1 (5 bases). The CDR3 is made up of 15 amino acids. The germline CDR1 and CDR2 sequences are MNHNS and SASEGT. V was cut by 2 bases and J by 0 bases, with 8 bases left in between. For the CDR3, the DNA is TGTGCCAGCAGTGAAAGACAGCACTCTGGAAACACCATATATTTT. Protein product: CASSERQHSGNTIYF.

The chain uses TRBV27 and TRBJ2-7, with 13 nucleotides matching TRBD2. The CDR3 runs 14 residues. V was pared by 5 bases and J by 9 bases, with 7 bases of the junction left unmatched. The germline V gene encodes CDR1 MNHEY and CDR2 SMNVEV (reference sequence). The CDR3 is CASSTTSGRAGQYF. The CDR3 region has the DNA TGTGCCAGCAGTACTACTAGCGGGAGGGCCGGGCAGTACTTC.

The chain uses TRBV5-1 and TRBJ2-1, with a tentative D call TRBD2 (5 bases). CDR1 and CDR2 (germline): SGHRS, YFSETQ. Trimming took off 2 bases at V and 3 bases at J, with 15 bases between the two ends. The CDR3 is 16 residues long. CDR3 nucleotides: TGCGCCAGCAGCTTCCCTGAAGAGCGGTACTACAATGAGCAGTTCTTC. Translated, it gives CASSFPEERYYNEQFF.

The genes are TRBV6-1 and TRBJ1-3; 10 nucleotides agree with TRBD1. The V gene's germline CDR1 is MNHNS and CDR2 SASEGT. The CDR3 runs to 14 residues. Trimming took 8 bases from V and 4 from J; bases not matched to a gene: 5. The CDR3 DNA is TGTGCCAGCCTCCGGACAGGGGGAGGAAACACCATATATTTT. This gives the protein CASLRTGGGNTIYF.

The rearrangement joins TRBV5-1 to TRBJ1-1, with 7 bases aligning to TRBD1. Germline V lookup: CDR1 SGHRS, CDR2 YFSETQ. J was trimmed by 4 bases and V by 0 bases; bases with no gene match: 6. The CDR3 runs to 15 residues. The CDR3 DNA reads TGCGCCAGCAGCTTGGGGGGCACAGGGGCCACTGAAGCTTTCTTT. Translation: CASSLGGTGATEAFF. Filled out from reference TRBV5-1 and TRBJ1-1, the complete variable domain reads KAGVTQTPRYLIKTRGQQVTLSCSPISGHRSVSWYQQTPGQGLQFLFEYFSETQRNKGNFPGRFSGRQFSNSRSEMNVSTLELGDSALYLCASSLGGTGATEAFFGQGTRLTVV.

The chain links TRBV5-1 to TRBJ2-1; 9 bases are a match to TRBD2. V trimming: 6 bases; J trimming: 4 bases; junction bases outside the gene matches: 8. This CDR3 region has 15 residues. Looked up from germline, CDR1 is SGHRS and CDR2 is YFSETQ. CDR3 in amino acids: CASTQGLAGYNEQFF. CDR3 coding DNA: TGCGCCAGCACCCAAGGGCTAGCGGGGTACAATGAGCAGTTCTTC.

This clone was seen only a few times. This chain uses TRBV11-2 with TRBJ2-5; TRBD2 agrees at 9 bases. J gave up 2 bases and V 4 bases, and 8 bases lay outside the gene matches. Per germline, CDR1 SGHAT and CDR2 FQNNGV. This CDR3 contains 16 residues. Here the CDR3 reads CASSSGGLAGQETQYF. CDR3 DNA sequence: TGTGCCAGCAGCTCGGGGGGGCTAGCGGGGCAAGAGACCCAGTACTTC.

The chain recombines TRBV23-1 with TRBJ2-5, with D hard to call. TRBV23-1 is an ORF, with its function uncertain. Trimming removed 4 bases at V and 2 bases at J, with 8 bases between. The CDR3 loop spans 13 amino acids. The CDR3 loop reads CASSPGEQETQYF. The CDR3 DNA follows: TGCGCCAGCAGTCCCGGCGAGCAAGAGACCCAGTACTTC.

Concerning this clone: Other DNA sequences in the same sample also yield this CDR3. The chain uses TRBV5-1 and TRBJ2-5; 7 bases are a match to TRBD2. Unmatched junction bases numbered 3, after V lost 0 bases and J lost 4 bases. The CDR3 consists of 14 residues. Germline CDR1 reads SGHRS; CDR2 reads YFSETQ. The CDR3 nucleotides read TGCGCCAGCAGCTTGGGGACTAGATTAGAGACCCAGTACTTC. Its translation is CASSLGTRLETQYF.

V gene TRBV7-8 combines with J gene TRBJ1-1, with D possibly TRBD1 on 6 matching bases. This CDR3 region has 13 residues. Germline values: CDR1 SGHVS, CDR2 FQNEAQ. V lost 6 bases and J lost 11, with 19 bases in between. CDR3 nucleotides: TGTGCCAGCAGGACTTGGGGGGCCGCCTTCGCTTTCTTT. Translated, it gives CASRTWGAAFAFF.

Points on this clone: The junction does not match germline at one end; this may be a read error. The chain employs TRBV2 and TRBJ2-5; 8 nucleotides line up with TRBD1. The CDR3 is 13 residues long. Looked up from germline, CDR1 is SNHLY and CDR2 is FYNNEI. The CDR3 region has the DNA TGTGCCAGCAGCCCCCGCCAGGGGGCCTACTCAAACTTC. Translation: CASSPRQGAYSNF. Looking up the rest from reference TRBV2 and TRBJ2-5 gives the full variable domain: EPEVTQTPSHQVTQMGQEVILRCVPISNHLYFYWYRQILGQKVEFLVSFYNNEISEKSEIFDDQFSVERPDGSNFTLKIRSTKLEDSAMYFCASSPRQGAYSNFGPGTRLLVL.

A word on this clone: A junction boundary mismatches the germline segment, possibly from a read error. V is TRBV14 and J is TRBJ2-2; the match to TRBD1 covers 11 bases. CDR3 length: 15 amino acids. Per the germline V gene, CDR1 is SGHDN and CDR2 is FVKESK. CDR3 nucleotides: TGTACCAGCAGCCTTGGGACAGGGGGAACCGGGGAGCTGTTTTTT. The encoded protein is CTSSLGTGGTGELFF.

The V call is TRBV10-3, the J call TRBJ2-7, with D unclear. There are 12 residues in the CDR3. V lost 10 bases, J lost 2 bases, and 12 bases lay in between. Germline V gene sequence: CDR1 ENHRY, CDR2 SYGVKD. The CDR3 DNA is TGTGCCACTTCGGGTCTAACCTACGAGCAGTACTTC. Its protein product is CATSGLTYEQYF.

The chain employs TRBV5-1 and TRBJ2-1; weak D call: TRBD1 (5 bases). CDR3 length: 14 amino acids. The V and J ends lost 0 bases and 6 bases respectively, with 10 bases between them. Germline-derived CDR1 and CDR2 are SGHRS and YFSETQ. DNA for the CDR3: TGCGCCAGCAGCTTGGGACAGACCTCCAATGAGCAGTTCTTC. Translating gives CASSLGQTSNEQFF.

The V gene is TRBV27, the J gene TRBJ1-1, with TRBD1 identical over 7 bases. The trim removed 2 bases at V and 0 bases at J, leaving 0 bases unmatched. The germline CDR1 and CDR2 sequences are MNHEY and SMNVEV (reference sequence). This CDR3 comprises 14 residues. DNA for the CDR3: TGTGCCAGCAGTTTACAGGGGGTGAACACTGAAGCTTTCTTT. As protein: CASSLQGVNTEAFF.

The chain couples TRBV4-2 to TRBJ2-1; D may be TRBD2 (6 bases). CDR1 is LGHNA and CDR2 is YNFKEQ in the germline V gene. The CDR3 covers 18 residues. Trimming left V 3 bases short and J 10 bases short, with 28 bases between. CDR3 protein: CASSHTSARTKVVEEQFF. The CDR3 DNA is TGTGCCAGCAGCCATACCTCGGCGAGGACTAAAGTAGTAGAGGAGCAGTTCTTC.

This clone came up a few times. The V call is TRBV6-1, the J call TRBJ2-7; maybe TRBD2 (6 bases). The germline CDR1 and CDR2 sequences are MNHNS and SASEGT. V lost 6 bases and J lost 7, with 19 bases in between. The CDR3 covers 14 residues. CDR3 protein: CASSGTSVRWEQYF. The CDR3 DNA reads TGTGCCAGCAGCGGGACTTCGGTTCGGTGGGAGCAGTACTTC.

Of note for this clone: Since a far larger clone is one base different, this is likely a read error. Different DNA sequences within this sample yield the same CDR3. The chain is built from TRBV6-1 and TRBJ2-7; D is undetermined. The CDR3 runs to 15 residues. Trimming took 8 bases from V and 1 from J, leaving 18 bases between them. In germline, CDR1 is MNHNS, CDR2 SASEGT. CDR3 loop: CASLEVRLSSYEQYF. CDR3 in DNA: TGTGCCAGCCTTGAGGTCCGCCTAAGTTCCTACGAGCAGTACTTC.

The chain joins TRBV7-9 to TRBJ2-5, with D possibly matching TRBD2 (6 bases). With 1 base removed from V and 5 bases from J, the gap between germline ends came to 20 bases. The CDR3 sequence is 17 residues long. Germline-derived CDR1 and CDR2 are SEHNR and FQNEAQ (reference sequence). CDR3 sequence (DNA): TGTGCCAGCAGCTTAGAGGCCGGGCCGAGGAGCGGGGAGACCCAGTACTTC. As protein: CASSLEAGPRSGETQYF. The complete variable domain, with remaining parts taken from reference TRBV7-9 and TRBJ2-5, reads DTGVSQNPRHKITKRGQNVTFRCDPISEHNRLYWYRQTLGQGPEFLTYFQNEAQLEKSRLLSDRFSAERPKGSFSTLEIQRTEQGDSAMYLCASSLEAGPRSGETQYFGPGTRLLVL.

This clone has a count of ten or more. This chain joins TRBV25-1 and TRBJ2-7, with D uncertain. CDR3 length equals 14 residues. V lost 1 base and J lost 2, with 9 bases in between. Germline CDR1 and CDR2: MGHDK and SYGVNS. Here the CDR3 reads CASSESGSTYEQYF. CDR3 nucleotide sequence: TGTGCCAGCAGTGAATCTGGCAGTACCTACGAGCAGTACTTC.

CDR3 residues: CASRRTSLRYEQYF. CDR3 in DNA: TGTGCCAGCAGACGGACTAGTTTAAGGTACGAGCAGTACTTC. V usage is TRBV2 and J usage is TRBJ2-7; TRBD2 matches at 7 bases. The trim removed 6 bases at V and 4 bases at J, leaving 9 bases unmatched. Germline V gene sequence: CDR1 SNHLY, CDR2 FYNNEI. This CDR3 is built from 14 residues.

The gene calls are TRBV7-6 and TRBJ2-7, with a tentative D call TRBD2 (7 bases). Trimming took off 3 bases at V and 4 bases at J, with 13 bases between the two ends. The CDR3 contains 14 residues. From germline, CDR1 is SGHVS and CDR2 FNYEAQ. The CDR3 bases are TGTGCCAGCAGCTTCGGGGGGCAAGGGTACGAGCAGTACTTC. Translation gives CASSFGGQGYEQYF.

The V call is TRBV5-1, the J call TRBJ2-4; 7 bases fit TRBD1. Unmatched junction bases numbered 4, after V lost 0 bases and J lost 7 bases. The V gene's germline CDR1 is SGHRS and CDR2 YFSETQ. The CDR3 is 14 residues long. The CDR3 is CASSLGTGVNIQYF. CDR3 bases: TGCGCCAGCAGCTTGGGTACAGGGGTTAACATTCAGTACTTC. Combining the CDR3 with reference TRBV5-1 and TRBJ2-4 gives the whole variable domain KAGVTQTPRYLIKTRGQQVTLSCSPISGHRSVSWYQQTPGQGLQFLFEYFSETQRNKGNFPGRFSGRQFSNSRSEMNVSTLELGDSALYLCASSLGTGVNIQYFGAGTRLSVL.

This chain joins TRBV5-1 and TRBJ2-1; TRBD2 aligns across 14 bases. The CDR3 spans 17 residues. Germline loops: CDR1 SGHRS, CDR2 YFSETQ. The J segment lost 2 bases and the V segment lost 4 bases, leaving 5 bases of the junction unmatched. CDR3 sequence: CASSRGLAGGTYNEQFF. The CDR3 DNA follows: TGCGCCAGCAGCCGAGGACTAGCGGGAGGAACCTACAATGAGCAGTTCTTC.

The chain couples TRBV29-1 to TRBJ2-1, with a weak D call TRBD2 (5 bases). Trimming removed 3 bases from V and 4 bases from J, with 13 bases in between. From germline, CDR1 is SQVTM and CDR2 ANQGSEA. The CDR3 runs 14 residues. DNA of the CDR3: TGCAGCGTTGAGGCAAGCGGCGCGTACAATGAGCAGTTCTTC. Its protein product is CSVEASGAYNEQFF.

This chain links TRBV2 with TRBJ2-1, with a possible D match to TRBD1 (6 bases). The V gene's germline CDR1 is SNHLY and CDR2 FYNNEI. With 7 bases removed from V and 15 bases from J, the gap between germline ends came to 22 bases. This CDR3 has 13 residues. For the CDR3, the DNA is TGTGCCAGCAACAGGGACCATAGCCCGACGGGGTTCTTC. Its translation is CASNRDHSPTGFF. Supplemented by reference TRBV2 and TRBJ2-1, the full variable domain reads EPEVTQTPSHQVTQMGQEVILRCVPISNHLYFYWYRQILGQKVEFLVSFYNNEISEKSEIFDDQFSVERPDGSNFTLKIRSTKLEDSAMYFCASNRDHSPTGFFGPGTRLTVL.

This rearrangement joins TRBV6-5 to TRBJ2-7; 7 bases are shared with TRBD2. Trimming at V came to 4 bases and at J to 6 bases, leaving 3 bases not matched to a gene. The CDR3 has 12 residues. Germline lookup yields CDR1 MNHEY and CDR2 SVGAGI. The CDR3 DNA sequence: TGTGCCAGCAGTTGGGAGGGTGGCGAGCAGTACTTC. It is translated as CASSWEGGEQYF.